This T cell receptor beta chain is drawn from a study of blood T cell repertoires in COVID-19. V trimming: 4 bases; J trimming: 6 bases; junction bases outside the gene matches: 10. CDR3 length: 15 amino acids. Germline lookup yields CDR1 SGHRS and CDR2 YFSETQ. Original data processing: Counts of nucleated cells, estimated from reference gene primer amplification, were obtained. Clones were sequenced by immunoSEQ multiplex PCR, and TCRdb holds only the in-frame ones, with some missing. That table supplies the V and J calls and clone size; D and trimming were determined from the DNA. The table lists under 90,000 clones, roughly 80% of them singletons.

This TCR was recovered from a man older than 75 with acute or convalescent COVID-19. Sample: peripheral blood. This chain connects TRBV5-1 to TRBJ1-5; 7 nucleotides agree with TRBD1. The CDR3 DNA reads as TGCGCCAGCAGCCCTGCGGGACAGATCGGTCAGCCCCAGCATTTT. Translated: CASSPAGQIGQPQHF.